This T cell receptor (beta chain) was identified during a study of technical replicates of blood from a few donors. Libraries were prepared by immunoSEQ multiplex PCR; TCRdb keeps only in-frame clonotypes and omits some of them. The data show 91,000 or so clones, 95% seen once. The source of this sequence is a human donor in good health. Sequenced sample: T cells isolated from PBMCs.

CDR3 DNA: TGCAGCGTGGGGACAGACTCTGGAAACACCATATATTTT. Protein: CSVGTDSGNTIYF. This chain connects TRBV29-1 to TRBJ1-3; TRBD1 aligns across 7 bases. This CDR3 has 13 amino acids. CDR1 SQVTM and CDR2 ANQGSEA come from the germline V gene. J was trimmed by 0 bases and V by 6 bases; bases with no gene match: 2.